The 26 T cell receptor beta chains below were found in one sample sequenced in a study of blood T cells in healthy people across ages. PCR was performed a second time for 7 to 11 cycles using a sample-barcoded 5' primer and a J-beta primer mix. TCRdb re-called the 5' RACE reads through MiXCR, storing one row per CDR3 protein. This sample has hundreds of thousands of distinct CDR3 sequences, with around three fifths found just once. Input material: blood. Receptors originate from a man aged 40-49 years in good health.

This clonotype was seen a handful of times. The chain has TRBV28 and TRBJ1-2; D gene ambiguous. V lost 3 bases to trimming and J lost 0 bases, with 11 bases between them. In germline, CDR1 is MDHEN, CDR2 SYDVKM. This CDR3 has 15 residues. The CDR3 DNA reads TGTGCCAGCAGTTTTCGTGAATTCACTAACTATGGCTACACCTTC. Amino acid sequence: CASSFREFTNYGYTF.

The V call is TRBV7-2, the J call TRBJ2-1; a weak D match, TRBD2 (6 bases). The length of the CDR3 is 15 residues. Germline CDR1 and CDR2: SGHTA and FQGNSA. V lost 1 base and J 6 bases, leaving 13 bases between the germline ends. The CDR3 loop reads CASSLGAGNLNEQFF. The CDR3 DNA reads TGTGCCAGCAGCTTAGGGGCGGGAAACCTCAATGAGCAGTTCTTC.

The rearrangement joins TRBV15 to TRBJ2-5; D is perhaps TRBD1 (5 bases). The V and J ends lost 0 bases and 11 bases respectively, with 22 bases between them. The CDR3 has 16 amino acids. Germline-derived CDR1 and CDR2 are LNHNV and YYDKDF (reference sequence). The chain's CDR3 is CATSRDWTPGFNEQYF. The CDR3 bases are TGTGCCACCAGCAGAGATTGGACACCCGGATTCAATGAGCAGTACTTC.

The sample holds a few counts of this clonotype. The V and J genes are TRBV29-1 and TRBJ2-7; 7 positions agree with TRBD1. Germline CDR1 SQVTM, CDR2 ANQGSEA. Unmatched junction bases numbered 4, after V lost 8 bases and J lost 0 bases. This CDR3 region has 12 residues. This chain's CDR3 is CSYGQDSYEQYF. The CDR3 nucleotides read TGCAGCTACGGACAGGACTCCTACGAGCAGTACTTC.

This clonotype has a handful of counts. The chain combines TRBV3-1 with TRBJ2-7; TRBD2 agrees at 9 bases. The germline V gene encodes CDR1 LGHDT and CDR2 YNNKEL (reference sequence). With V trimmed by 4 bases and J by 10 bases, 11 bases remained unmatched. CDR3 length: 14 residues. CDR3: CASSPDTAGGPQYF. CDR3 sequence (DNA): TGTGCCAGCAGCCCAGACACGGCGGGAGGGCCCCAGTACTTC.

The chain links TRBV20-1 to TRBJ2-7, with a weak D call TRBD1 (6 bases). The CDR3 spans 14 residues. Trimming removed 6 bases from V and 0 bases from J, with 15 bases in between. Per the germline V gene, CDR1 is DFQATT and CDR2 is SNEGSKA (reference sequence). CDR3 protein: CSAKPGTPSYEQYF. CDR3 bases: TGCAGTGCCAAACCCGGGACACCCTCCTACGAGCAGTACTTC.

This chain joins TRBV28 and TRBJ2-1; D not certain. Trimming removed 6 bases at V and 12 bases at J, with 12 bases between. Looked up from germline, CDR1 is MDHEN and CDR2 is SYDVKM. This CDR3 is 11 amino acids long. The chain's CDR3 is CASSTPPGQFF. The CDR3 region has the DNA TGTGCCAGCAGCACCCCCCCAGGGCAGTTCTTC.

V is TRBV20-1 and J is TRBJ2-5; TRBD1 is a possible D gene (6 bases). Trimming cost V 0 bases and J 1 base, with 12 bases left between them. Germline V gene sequence: CDR1 DFQATT, CDR2 SNEGSKA (reference sequence). The CDR3 extends over 15 amino acids. CDR3 DNA sequence: TGCAGTGCTAGAGATCTGGGGGACATCCAAGAGACCCAGTACTTC. Translating it yields CSARDLGDIQETQYF.

The V and J genes are TRBV3-1 and TRBJ2-7; D not resolved. Trimming took off 0 bases at V and 7 bases at J, with 16 bases between the two ends. There are 15 residues in the CDR3. CDR1 is LGHDT, CDR2 YNNKEL, per germline (reference sequence). In DNA, the CDR3 is TGTGCCAGCAGCCAAGATATGCAGGTATCATATGAGCAGTACTTC. This codes for CASSQDMQVSYEQYF.

The table lists this clonotype with many counts. The chain is built from TRBV20-1 and TRBJ1-1, with no clear D. V was clipped by 5 bases and J by 6 bases, with 10 bases between them. The CDR3 has 11 amino acids. Germline CDR1 and CDR2: DFQATT and SNEGSKA (reference sequence). DNA for the CDR3: TGCAGTGCTGCGACAAATCCTGAAGCTTTCTTT. This encodes CSAATNPEAFF.

The rearrangement joins TRBV20-1 to TRBJ2-7; maybe TRBD2 (6 bases). Germline V gene lookup returns CDR1 DFQATT and CDR2 SNEGSKA (reference sequence). The CDR3 is 19 amino acids. V was clipped by 0 bases and J by 4 bases, with 28 bases between them. The CDR3 DNA reads as TGCAGTGCTAGAGATTACCGTCATGTGGGACTCTCTAAAACTTACGAGCAGTACTTC. It encodes CSARDYRHVGLSKTYEQYF.

Of note for this clonotype: At one boundary the junction diverges from the germline segment, which might be a read error. The chain carries TRBV7-6 and TRBJ1-4; 7 bases are a match to TRBD1. Germline loops: CDR1 SGHVS, CDR2 FNYEAQ. The CDR3 sequence is 18 residues long. CDR3 sequence reads: CASSIALGPGQPFEKLFF. As DNA, the CDR3 is TGTGCCAGCAGCATAGCGTTGGGACCGGGACAGCCTTTTGAAAAACTGTTTTTT.

The chain combines TRBV2 with TRBJ2-4, with TRBD2 as a possible D gene (6 bases). From germline, CDR1 is SNHLY and CDR2 FYNNEI. This CDR3 comprises 12 residues. Trimming cost V 8 bases and J 9 bases, with 14 bases left between them. In DNA form, the CDR3 reads TGTGCCAGCCGGTCCGGGGGTGTCATTCAGTACTTC. This translates into CASRSGGVIQYF.

With regard to this clonotype: Possible read error: a much larger clone is one base away. The chain carries TRBV15 and TRBJ2-4; possible D gene TRBD2, 5 bases. The J call may be mistaken, given a closer DNA end match to TRBJ2-5. The CDR3 covers 17 residues. Per germline, CDR1 LNHNV and CDR2 YYDKDF (reference sequence). The CDR3 region has the DNA TGTGCCACCAGCGGAGGCGCCGGACCAGCGAGACAAGAGACCCAGTACTTC. It specifies CATSGGAGPARQETQYF.

The chain carries TRBV5-6 and TRBJ1-5; TRBD1 aligns across 7 bases. The CDR3 consists of 17 residues. The V gene end was trimmed by 4 bases and the J gene end by 3 bases; junction bases not matched to a gene: 13. CDR1 and CDR2 from the germline V gene are SGHDT and YYEEEE. The CDR3 protein is CASSTSTGIQINQPQHF. The DNA for the CDR3 is TGTGCCAGCAGCACCTCGACAGGGATACAAATCAATCAGCCCCAGCATTTT.

Concerning this clonotype: With a far larger clone one base away, a read error is the likely cause. The chain couples TRBV11-3 to TRBJ2-5; no reliable D call. CDR3 length: 11 amino acids. Germline loops: CDR1 SGHNT, CDR2 YENEEA. CDR3 protein: CVSSLLETQYF. Here the CDR3 DNA reads TGTGTCAGCAGCTTATTAGAGACCCAGTACTTC.

The chain combines TRBV7-9 with TRBJ2-2; tentatively, D is TRBD1 (5 bases). The length of the CDR3 is 14 residues. The V end lost 4 bases, the J end lost 7 bases, and 13 bases lay between the germline ends. Germline V lookup: CDR1 SEHNR, CDR2 FQNEAQ (reference sequence). The CDR3 region is CASSYAQGHGELFF. DNA of the CDR3: TGTGCCAGCAGCTACGCGCAGGGTCACGGGGAGCTGTTTTTT.

This clonotype was counted only a few times. The chain employs TRBV20-1 and TRBJ2-3; the match to TRBD2 covers 9 bases. V lost 0 bases and J lost 4; bases outside the gene matches: 8. This CDR3 is built from 16 residues. In germline, CDR1 is DFQATT, CDR2 SNEGSKA (reference sequence). For the CDR3, the DNA is TGCAGTGCTAGAGATCTCGTTAGCGGGAGTGCAGATACGCAGTATTTT. This sequence encodes CSARDLVSGSADTQYF.

This clonotype was seen only a few times. V gene TRBV3-1 combines with J gene TRBJ2-4, with 8 bases identical to TRBD2. The assigned J gene may be wrong: the sequence end matches TRBJ2-5 better. Germline CDR1 and CDR2: LGHDT and YNNKEL (reference sequence). The CDR3 is 15 residues long. Here the CDR3 DNA reads TGTGCCAGCAGCCAATCGGGGAGCGGGGGAGAGACCCAGTACTTC. Translated, it gives CASSQSGSGGETQYF.

The V call is TRBV20-1, the J call TRBJ2-1; 9 bases are a match to TRBD2. V dropped 4 bases and J dropped 4; count of bases not matched to a gene: 11. CDR3 length equals 16 residues. The germline CDR1 and CDR2 sequences are DFQATT and SNEGSKA (reference sequence). The DNA of the CDR3 is TGCAGTGCTACCACTCTACTAGCGGGTTATTACAATGAGCAGTTCTTC. This encodes CSATTLLAGYYNEQFF.

In regard to this clonotype: In this CDR3 the conserved last residue, phenylalanine or tryptophan, is missing, so a read error is likely. The V and J genes are TRBV7-3 and TRBJ2-3; 7 positions match TRBD2. The trim removed 2 bases at V and 2 bases at J, leaving 7 bases unmatched. The CDR3 runs 16 residues. Germline loops: CDR1 SGHTA, CDR2 FQGTGA. This CDR3 is CASSLGASGVTDTQYS. The DNA of the CDR3 is TGTGCCAGCAGCTTAGGAGCTAGCGGAGTCACAGATACGCAGTATTCT.

The V call is TRBV28, the J call TRBJ1-1, with D possibly being TRBD1 (5 bases). CDR1 and CDR2 (germline): MDHEN, SYDVKM. The CDR3 consists of 15 residues. Trimming removed 7 bases at V and 1 base at J, with 16 bases between. The CDR3 spells CASNPPGAGNTEAFF. CDR3 in DNA: TGTGCCAGCAATCCCCCCGGGGCAGGGAACACTGAAGCTTTCTTT.

CDR3 in amino acids: CSVPLSGITDTQYF. CDR3 nucleotides: TGCAGCGTTCCCCTTAGCGGGATCACAGATACGCAGTATTTT. This rearrangement joins TRBV29-1 to TRBJ2-3; 8 bases map to TRBD2. The CDR3 is made up of 14 amino acids. Germline CDR1 and CDR2: SQVTM and ANQGSEA. Trimming took 5 bases from V and 2 from J; bases not matched to a gene: 6.

On this clonotype itself: Relative to the germline gene, one junction end is altered; a read error may explain this. The V and J genes are TRBV20-1 and TRBJ2-1; perhaps TRBD1 as D (7 bases). CDR1 and CDR2 (germline): DFQATT, SNEGSKA (reference sequence). This CDR3 is 15 amino acids long. DNA of the CDR3: TGCAGCGCTAGAATTGGGCAGGGGGGTAGGACTGAGCAGTTCTTC. Translated: CSARIGQGGRTEQFF.

This chain links TRBV20-1 with TRBJ2-3; a possible D gene is TRBD2 (6 bases). V was cut by 5 bases and J by 14 bases, with 23 bases left in between. The CDR3 spans 13 residues. Germline V gene lookup returns CDR1 DFQATT and CDR2 SNEGSKA (reference sequence). CDR3: CSAGDFPHKVMYF. The CDR3 DNA reads as TGCAGTGCTGGGGACTTCCCCCACAAAGTGATGTATTTT.

The count of this clonotype is one. This sequence joins TRBV27 and TRBJ1-1; TRBD1 is a possible D gene (5 bases). CDR1 is MNHEY and CDR2 is SMNVEV in the germline V gene (reference sequence). This CDR3 spans 13 amino acids. With 4 bases removed from V and 1 base from J, the gap between germline ends came to 7 bases. The CDR3 DNA is TGTGCCAGCAGTTGGGGCCGGAACACTGAAGCTTTCTTT. Encoded protein: CASSWGRNTEAFF.